The next 28 T cell receptor beta chains were all read from a single sample in a study of T cell repertoires in cytomegalovirus infection. Their recognized antigens are unknown. Each CDR3 protein gets one entry after TCRdb re-called the reads with MiXCR. The sample yields some 500,000 distinct CDR3 sequences, about 39% seen once. Here the sequenced sample was cultured PBMCs, taken from culture after CMV antigen stimulation. These receptors all come from a human donor in good health (CMV status not recorded). Some clones in this sample may be carry-over from other donors' samples.

This clonotype has a handful of counts. The chain joins TRBV7-9 to TRBJ2-3; D is undetermined. CDR1 and CDR2 from the germline V gene are SEHNR and FQNEAQ (reference sequence). The CDR3 totals 14 residues. Trimming shortened V by 6 bases and J by 6 bases, and 16 bases separated the two germline ends. The CDR3 region is CASSHLTTRDTQYF. CDR3 nucleotides: TGTGCCAGCAGTCACCTTACTACCAGGGATACGCAGTATTTT.

In its sample, this clonotype was seen a few times. This chain links TRBV7-2 with TRBJ2-7, with D maybe TRBD2 (6 bases). Germline lookup yields CDR1 SGHTA and CDR2 FQGNSA. The length of the CDR3 is 14 residues. Trimming removed 1 base from V and 3 bases from J, with 10 bases in between. CDR3 sequence reads: CASSLVAAGYEQYF. CDR3 nucleotide sequence: TGTGCCAGCAGCTTAGTAGCAGCGGGCTACGAGCAGTACTTC.

V gene TRBV30 combines with J gene TRBJ2-1, with D hard to call. Per the germline V gene, CDR1 is GTSNPN and CDR2 is SVGIG (reference sequence). This CDR3 is 13 amino acids long. V dropped 0 bases and J dropped 6 bases, with 9 bases sitting between them. The CDR3 nucleotides read TGTGCCTGGAGTGTGCTGTTGGGCAATGAGCAGTTCTTC. Protein sequence: CAWSVLLGNEQFF. Combining the CDR3 with reference TRBV30 and TRBJ2-1 gives the whole variable domain SQTIHQWPATLVQPVGSPLSLECTVEGTSNPNLYWYRQAAGRGLQLLFYSVGIGQISSEVPQNLSASRPQDRQFILSSKKLLLSDSGFYLCAWSVLLGNEQFFGPGTRLTVL.

The V gene is TRBV7-2, the J gene TRBJ1-5, with 8 bases that match TRBD1. Germline CDR1 and CDR2: SGHTA and FQGNSA. CDR3 length: 14 amino acids. J gave up 14 bases and V 5 bases, and 14 bases lay outside the gene matches. The CDR3 DNA follows: TGTGCCAGCAGCCCTACCGCTGGACAGGGCAAAAAGCATTTT. This gives the protein CASSPTAGQGKKHF.

This clonotype was detected a few times. The rearrangement uses TRBV6-5 and TRBJ1-3; D gene uncertain. The germline CDR1 and CDR2 sequences are MNHEY and SVGAGI. The CDR3 extends over 14 amino acids. Trimming removed 2 bases from V and 0 bases from J, with 5 bases in between. This CDR3 reads CASSYTSSGNTIYF. As DNA, the CDR3 is TGTGCCAGCAGTTACACGAGCTCTGGAAACACCATATATTTT.

This clonotype is medium-sized within its sample. This chain links TRBV28 with TRBJ1-3; D remains ambiguous. Trimming removed 1 base from V and 0 bases from J, with 10 bases in between. The CDR3 is 16 residues long. Germline CDR1 reads MDHEN; CDR2 reads SYDVKM. The CDR3 DNA reads as TGTGCCAGCAGTTTATTGGAGACGGGCTCTGGAAACACCATATATTTT. Translating gives CASSLLETGSGNTIYF.

The V gene is TRBV12-3 or TRBV12-4, the J gene TRBJ2-7; 8 bases match TRBD1. V shed 2 bases and J 6 bases; nucleotides not matched to a gene: 6. The CDR3 extends over 14 amino acids. The CDR3 region is CASSLRQGAIEQYF. CDR3 nucleotides: TGTGCCAGCAGTTTACGGCAGGGGGCAATCGAGCAGTACTTC.

This clonotype was detected only a few times. The J gene is TRBJ2-5, the V gene TRBV7-2, with D possibly TRBD2 on 5 matching bases. The V end was cut by 4 bases, the J end by 3 bases, with 12 bases between. This CDR3 contains 14 residues. CDR1 and CDR2 from the germline V gene are SGHTA and FQGNSA. CDR3 loop: CASSSGLDKETQYF. In DNA form, the CDR3 reads TGTGCCAGCAGCTCAGGACTGGATAAAGAGACCCAGTACTTC. Drawing the rest from reference TRBV7-2 and TRBJ2-5, the complete variable domain is GAGVSQSPSNKVTEKGKDVELRCDPISGHTALYWYRQSLGQGLEFLIYFQGNSAPDKSGLPSDRFSAERTGGSVSTLTIQRTQQEDSAVYLCASSSGLDKETQYFGPGTRLLVL.

DNA of the CDR3: TGCGCCAGCAGCCGCGACGCAGGGTTAACCAATCAGCCCCAGCATTTT. Its protein product is CASSRDAGLTNQPQHF. The genes are TRBV4-1 and TRBJ1-5; possible D gene TRBD1, 5 bases. The germline V gene has CDR1 MGHRA and CDR2 YSYEKL. V was shortened by 4 bases and J by 3 bases, with 16 bases between the two germline ends. The CDR3 length is 16 residues.

This clonotype has a handful of counts. This chain uses TRBV6-5 with TRBJ2-7; 8 nucleotides agree with TRBD1. V shed 2 bases and J 1 base; nucleotides not matched to a gene: 1. The CDR3 sequence is 14 residues long. The germline V gene has CDR1 MNHEY and CDR2 SVGAGI. The CDR3 sequence is CASSYNRGSYEQYF. The CDR3 DNA reads TGTGCCAGCAGTTACAACAGGGGGTCCTACGAGCAGTACTTC.

This chain links TRBV6-1 with TRBJ1-5; D unresolved. The CDR3 length is 14 residues. Trimming cost V 6 bases and J 0 bases, with 9 bases left between them. Germline assignment: CDR1 MNHNS and CDR2 SASEGT. The CDR3, as DNA: TGTGCCAGCAGCTGGGCAGCTAGCAATCAGCCCCAGCATTTT. It yields the protein CASSWAASNQPQHF.

J is TRBJ2-5 and V is TRBV6-5; TRBD2 matches 11 bases. This CDR3 has 15 residues. V shed 6 bases, J shed 4 bases, and the junction held 7 bases outside the gene matches. Germline V lookup: CDR1 MNHEY, CDR2 SVGAGI. CDR3 sequence: CASRELAGVIETQYF. The DNA of the CDR3 is TGTGCCAGCAGGGAACTAGCGGGAGTTATAGAGACCCAGTACTTC.

V and J are TRBV19 and TRBJ2-1; the D gene could be TRBD1 or TRBD2 (5 bases each). The germline V gene has CDR1 LNHDA and CDR2 SQIVND (reference sequence). The CDR3 spans 15 residues. Trimming cost V 2 bases and J 3 bases, with 11 bases left between them. The CDR3 nucleotides read TGTGCCAGTAGTATACGAGGGGCACTCTACAATGAGCAGTTCTTC. Translated: CASSIRGALYNEQFF.

The genes are TRBV7-9 and TRBJ2-2; the D gene could be TRBD1 or TRBD2 (5 bases each). Germline CDR1 SEHNR, CDR2 FQNEAQ (reference sequence). Trimming took off 6 bases at V and 7 bases at J, with 18 bases between the two ends. The CDR3 is 15 amino acids. DNA of the CDR3: TGTGCCAGCAGGACCGGGACCGGGTTTATCGGGGAGCTGTTTTTT. The encoded protein is CASRTGTGFIGELFF.

The chain has TRBV7-2 and TRBJ2-1; 13 nucleotides line up with TRBD2. The CDR3 sequence is 16 residues long. Trimming removed 1 base from V and 8 bases from J; junction bases left unmatched: 5. Germline V lookup: CDR1 SGHTA, CDR2 FQGNSA. CDR3 nucleotide sequence: TGTGCCAGCAGCTTAGAGGGGACTAGCGGGACCGATGAGCAGTTCTTC. This codes for CASSLEGTSGTDEQFF.

The chain carries TRBV20-1 and TRBJ2-3; 15 nucleotides agree with TRBD2. The V segment lost 3 bases and the J segment 10 bases; nucleotides outside the gene matches: 11. The CDR3 loop spans 16 amino acids. CDR1 is DFQATT and CDR2 is SNEGSKA in the germline V gene (reference sequence). CDR3 DNA sequence: TGCAGTGCTAGTGTCCCGGGACTAGCGGGAGGTATTTCGCAGTATTTT. Amino acid sequence: CSASVPGLAGGISQYF.

In this sample, this clonotype turned up a few times. The chain couples TRBV12-3 or TRBV12-4 to TRBJ2-7; D remains unclear. With 4 bases removed from V and 3 bases from J, the gap between germline ends came to 22 bases. The CDR3 loop spans 17 amino acids. The CDR3 DNA reads TGTGCCAGCAGTTCCCGTCCGGGCCCAACGGTTGGCTACGAGCAGTACTTC. Its protein is CASSSRPGPTVGYEQYF.

As for this clonotype: A much larger clone is a single base away; this may be a read error. The chain combines TRBV7-2 with TRBJ1-1; D remains ambiguous. Germline CDR1 is SGHTA and CDR2 is FQGNSA. This CDR3 is built from 13 residues. CDR3 residues: CASRSAGNAEAFF. CDR3 in DNA: TGTGCCAGCAGATCTGCGGGGAACGCTGAAGCTTTCTTT.

This clonotype was recorded a few times. V and J are TRBV5-6 and TRBJ2-7; 9 bases are shared with TRBD1. This CDR3 comprises 13 residues. Germline CDR1 SGHDT, CDR2 YYEEEE. Trimming at V came to 4 bases and at J to 5 bases, leaving 4 bases not matched to a gene. CDR3 DNA: TGTGCCAGCAGCCCCCGGGACAGGGACGAGCAGTACTTC. Protein: CASSPRDRDEQYF. Drawing the rest from reference TRBV5-6 and TRBJ2-7, the complete variable domain is DAGVTQSPTHLIKTRGQQVTLRCSPKSGHDTVSWYQQALGQGPQFIFQYYEEEERQRGNFPDRFSGHQFPNYSSELNVNALLLGDSALYLCASSPRDRDEQYFGPGTRLTVT.

This clonotype has a handful of counts. V and J are TRBV6-6 and TRBJ2-3; D remains unclear. V lost 8 bases and J lost 2, with 11 bases in between. The germline CDR1 and CDR2 sequences are MNHNY and SVGAGI (reference sequence). The CDR3 is 13 residues long. The CDR3 bases are TGTGCCAGCGGGGAACGGAACACAGATACGCAGTATTTT. Translated, it gives CASGERNTDTQYF.

This clonotype was detected a few times. This chain uses TRBV7-2 with TRBJ2-2, with TRBD1 as a possible D gene (5 bases). Deletions cut 0 bases from V and 3 bases from J, with 5 bases between. Germline-derived CDR1 and CDR2 are SGHTA and FQGNSA. The CDR3 has 14 residues. CDR3 residues: CASSLATDTGELFF. The CDR3 nucleotides are TGTGCCAGCAGCTTAGCGACAGACACCGGGGAGCTGTTTTTT. Full variable domain (missing parts from reference TRBV7-2 and TRBJ2-2): GAGVSQSPSNKVTEKGKDVELRCDPISGHTALYWYRQSLGQGLEFLIYFQGNSAPDKSGLPSDRFSAERTGGSVSTLTIQRTQQEDSAVYLCASSLATDTGELFFGEGSRLTVL.

The chain joins TRBV18 to TRBJ2-6, with TRBD1 matching over 9 bases. With V trimmed by 6 bases and J by 4 bases, 13 bases remained unmatched. CDR1 KGHSH and CDR2 LQKENI come from the germline V gene. The CDR3 spans 18 residues. The CDR3 region is CASSPPGTGISGANVLTF. In DNA form, the CDR3 reads TGTGCCAGCTCCCCCCCCGGGACAGGGATATCCGGGGCCAACGTCCTGACTTTC. Full variable domain (missing parts from reference TRBV18 and TRBJ2-6): NAGVMQNPRHLVRRRGQEARLRCSPMKGHSHVYWYRQLPEEGLKFMVYLQKENIIDESGMPKERFSAEFPKEGPSILRIQQVVRGDSAAYFCASSPPGTGISGANVLTFGAGSRLTVL.

The CDR3 here is CAISRPGPQETQYF. The CDR3 bases are TGTGCCATCTCCAGGCCGGGACCCCAAGAGACCCAGTACTTC. The genes are TRBV10-3 and TRBJ2-5; D possibly matches TRBD1 or TRBD2 (5 bases each). The CDR3 spans 14 residues. From germline, CDR1 is ENHRY and CDR2 SYGVKD. The ends were cut back, 8 bases at V and 1 base at J, with 14 bases in the middle.

V gene TRBV12-3 or TRBV12-4 combines with J gene TRBJ1-3; D is unclear. With 5 bases removed from V and 9 bases from J, the gap between germline ends came to 17 bases. CDR3 length equals 14 residues. The CDR3 is CASSPSTASLTIYF. The CDR3 DNA sequence: TGTGCCAGCAGTCCCTCGACCGCATCGCTCACCATATATTTT.

The chain carries TRBV6-5 and TRBJ1-1; perhaps TRBD1 as D (5 bases). V was shortened by 2 bases and J by 1 base, with 11 bases between the two germline ends. Germline V lookup: CDR1 MNHEY, CDR2 SVGAGI. The CDR3 loop spans 15 amino acids. The CDR3 coding sequence is TGTGCCAGCAGTTACGGGATCGGGGCGAACACTGAAGCTTTCTTT. Protein: CASSYGIGANTEAFF.

CDR3 in amino acids: CASSLGQNSYGYTF. The CDR3 DNA is TGTGCCAGCAGCCTCGGACAGAACTCCTATGGCTACACCTTC. The chain links TRBV7-9 to TRBJ1-2; D may be TRBD1 (6 bases). The ends were cut back, 5 bases at V and 4 bases at J, with 14 bases in the middle. Germline CDR1 SEHNR, CDR2 FQNEAQ (reference sequence). This CDR3 spans 14 amino acids.

This chain connects TRBV7-3 to TRBJ2-7; D not resolved. The length of the CDR3 is 12 residues. The ends were cut back, 3 bases at V and 7 bases at J, with 10 bases in the middle. Germline CDR1 is SGHTA and CDR2 is FQGTGA. The CDR3: CASSLAHREQYF. The CDR3 DNA reads TGTGCCAGCAGCTTGGCCCACCGGGAGCAGTACTTC.

In this sample, this clonotype turned up a few times. V gene TRBV6-5 combines with J gene TRBJ2-3; TRBD2 matches at 12 bases. V lost 5 bases to trimming and J lost 2 bases; unmatched junction nucleotides: 8. CDR1 MNHEY and CDR2 SVGAGI come from the germline V gene. This CDR3 spans 17 amino acids. CDR3 nucleotides: TGTGCCAGCAGTCGGCAGACTAGCGGGAGAGCCACAGATACGCAGTATTTT. Amino acids: CASSRQTSGRATDTQYF.